Here is one TCR beta chain with its context. Its target is not known. Whenever a sample was processed, at least 6.5 million PBMCs were isolated. This record comes from a study of blood T cells in healthy people across ages. Trimming removed 6 bases from V and 11 bases from J; junction bases left unmatched: 13. Per the germline V gene, CDR1 is SNHLY and CDR2 is FYNNEI. The CDR3 totals 14 residues. Sample-barcoded 5' priming and a J-beta primer mix drove a second PCR of roughly 7 to 11 cycles. The yield of each sample was at least 2.5 million CDR3-containing paired-end reads. One entry per CDR3 protein, called by TCRdb with MiXCR from the 5' RACE reads. The sample has about 970,000 distinct CDR3 sequences; roughly 50% are singletons. General study results and limits: No conclusive comparison of naive versus antigen-experienced cells was possible with unsorted PBMCs. Long-lived donors carried more naive CD4+ cells and greater diversity than aged donors.

Sequenced material: blood. The gene calls are TRBV2 and TRBJ2-5; 9 nucleotides agree with TRBD2. This TCR was recovered from a woman aged 60 to 75 in good health. For the CDR3, the DNA is TGTGCCAGCAGACCAGCGGGAGGAAACAATGAGCAGTACTTC. Amino acid sequence: CASRPAGGNNEQYF.